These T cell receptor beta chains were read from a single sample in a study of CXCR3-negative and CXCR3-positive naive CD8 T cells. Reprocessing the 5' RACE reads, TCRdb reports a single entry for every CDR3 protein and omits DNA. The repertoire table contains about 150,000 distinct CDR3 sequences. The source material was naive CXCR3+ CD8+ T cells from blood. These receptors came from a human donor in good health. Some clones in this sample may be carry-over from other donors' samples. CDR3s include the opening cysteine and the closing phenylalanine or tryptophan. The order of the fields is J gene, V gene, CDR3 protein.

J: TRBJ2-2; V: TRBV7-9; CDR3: CASSHPAGTNTGELFF
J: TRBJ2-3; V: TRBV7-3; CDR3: CASSLSGGATDTQYF
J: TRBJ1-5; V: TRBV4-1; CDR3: CASSQLISFDQPQHF
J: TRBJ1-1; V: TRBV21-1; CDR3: CASSKGLRPWFEAFF
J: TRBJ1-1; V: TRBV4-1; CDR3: CASSHPGTVNTEAFF
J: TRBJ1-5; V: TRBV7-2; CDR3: CASSHPDGAIGDQPQHF
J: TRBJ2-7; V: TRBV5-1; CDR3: CASSLGDRGPYEQYF
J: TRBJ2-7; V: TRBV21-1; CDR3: CASSKPPPRSSGYEQYF
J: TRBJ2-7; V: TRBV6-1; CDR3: CASSDGQGTYEQYF
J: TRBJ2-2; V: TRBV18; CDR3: CASSPSKVLLDPNTGELFF
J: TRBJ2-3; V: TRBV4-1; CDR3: CASSQDVGESTDTQYF
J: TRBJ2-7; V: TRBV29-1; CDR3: CSVGDLSSYEQYF
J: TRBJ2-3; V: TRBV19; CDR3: CASSTRLAGASTDTQYF
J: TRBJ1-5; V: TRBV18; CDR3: CASSPPNRDQPQHF
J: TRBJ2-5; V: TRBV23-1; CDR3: CASSQSGGDSSYQETQYF
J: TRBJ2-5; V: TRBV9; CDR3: CASSARASGKETQYF
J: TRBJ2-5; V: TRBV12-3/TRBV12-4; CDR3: CASSLLGQGEETQYF
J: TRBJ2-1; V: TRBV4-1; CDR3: CASSLQSSLYNEQFF
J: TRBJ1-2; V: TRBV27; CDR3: CASSPLYLNYGYTF
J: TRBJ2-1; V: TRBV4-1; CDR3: CASSQAQVGPGLARDNEQFF
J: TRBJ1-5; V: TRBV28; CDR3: CASSLQSLGWGNQPQHF
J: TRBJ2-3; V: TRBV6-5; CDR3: CASRLGPGTDTQYF
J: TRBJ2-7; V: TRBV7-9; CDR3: CASSSEGTGVGEQYF
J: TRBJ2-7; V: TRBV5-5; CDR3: CASSQPGTVTYEQYF
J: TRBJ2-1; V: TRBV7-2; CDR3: CASSLGTGMGNEQFF
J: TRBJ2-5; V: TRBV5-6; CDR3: CASSYRTGGMETQYF
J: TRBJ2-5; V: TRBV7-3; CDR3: CASSPWGSRETQYF
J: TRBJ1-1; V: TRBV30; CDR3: CAWSTGTGDTEAFF
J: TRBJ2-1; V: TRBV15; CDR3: CATSTGQGALDEQFF
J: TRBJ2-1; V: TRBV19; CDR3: CASSRWGPSGNNEQFF
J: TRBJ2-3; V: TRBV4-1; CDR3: CASSRTSGGATDTQYF
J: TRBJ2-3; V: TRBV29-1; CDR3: CSVDSLAGGPTDTQYF
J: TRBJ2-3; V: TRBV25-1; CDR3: CASSEGTGAYTDTQYF
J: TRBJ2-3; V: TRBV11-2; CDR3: CASSLVVGFGLGTDTQYF
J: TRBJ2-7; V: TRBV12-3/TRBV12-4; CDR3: CASNRDRGIPYEQYF